What follows are 32 T cell receptor beta chains derived from one specimen sequenced in a study of PD-L1 blockade in urothelial cancer. Data came from immunoSEQ multiplex PCR; TCRdb stores just in-frame clones and leaves some out. The data contain 30,000 to 40,000 clones, 85% of them singletons. Time point noted: pretreatment peripheral blood. The sequenced sample was PBMCs, obtained around atezolizumab (anti-PD-L1) treatment. These receptors were obtained from a man aged 80 or over with urothelial cancer.

V gene TRBV6-5 combines with J gene TRBJ1-2; 7 nucleotides line up with TRBD1. Per germline, CDR1 MNHEY and CDR2 SVGAGI. The CDR3 has 14 residues. The J segment lost 0 bases and the V segment lost 6 bases, leaving 4 bases of the junction unmatched. In nucleotides, the CDR3 is TGTGCCAGCAGGCGGACAGGCACTAACTATGGCTACACCTTC. It yields the protein CASRRTGTNYGYTF.

The chain carries TRBV11-2 and TRBJ2-3, with 10 bases lining up with TRBD2. The ends lost 2 bases at V and 2 bases at J; junction bases unmatched: 1. The germline V gene encodes CDR1 SGHAT and CDR2 FQNNGV. The CDR3 consists of 15 residues. The CDR3 protein is CASSLTSGDTDTQYF. In DNA, the CDR3 is TGTGCCAGCAGCTTAACTAGCGGGGACACAGATACGCAGTATTTT. The complete variable domain, with remaining parts taken from reference TRBV11-2 and TRBJ2-3, reads EAGVAQSPRYKIIEKRQSVAFWCNPISGHATLYWYQQILGQGPKLLIQFQNNGVVDDSQLPKDRFSAERLKGVDSTLKIQPAKLEDSAVYLCASSLTSGDTDTQYFGPGTRLTVL.

The chain combines TRBV5-4 with TRBJ2-1; 9 positions agree with TRBD2. V dropped 2 bases and J dropped 6; count of bases not matched to a gene: 6. In germline, CDR1 is SGHNT, CDR2 YYREEE (reference sequence). This CDR3 contains 15 residues. The CDR3 reads CASSFRLAGSNEQFF. The CDR3 nucleotides are TGTGCCAGCAGCTTTAGGCTAGCGGGATCCAATGAGCAGTTCTTC.

This chain joins TRBV5-4 and TRBJ2-3; D unclear. CDR1 is SGHNT, CDR2 YYREEE, per germline (reference sequence). CDR3 size: 15 residues. V gave up 3 bases and J gave up 0 bases, with 11 bases separating them. The CDR3 DNA reads as TGTGCCAGCAGCTCCGAGCCCTCTAGCACAGATACGCAGTATTTT. Amino acids: CASSSEPSSTDTQYF.

CDR3 bases: TGTGCCAGCAGCCGCAGCGGGGGTGGTAGCAATCAGCCCCAGCATTTT. Translation: CASSRSGGGSNQPQHF. The chain has TRBV9 and TRBJ1-5; a possible D gene is TRBD1 (5 bases). The CDR3 is 16 amino acids. V was trimmed by 4 bases and J by 0 bases, leaving 14 bases between them. From germline, CDR1 is SGDLS and CDR2 YYNGEE.

The rearrangement joins TRBV30 to TRBJ1-2; a possible D gene is TRBD1 (6 bases). Trimming pared 5 bases from V and 7 bases from J, leaving 26 bases between. The CDR3 consists of 16 residues. Looked up from germline, CDR1 is GTSNPN and CDR2 is SVGIG (reference sequence). The CDR3 DNA sequence: TGTGCCTGGGGGAAGAAAACAGGGATTGAACGAGGTGGCTACACCTTC. Translated: CAWGKKTGIERGGYTF.

This chain connects TRBV5-1 to TRBJ1-5; 7 bases line up with TRBD1. The J segment lost 4 bases and the V segment lost 4 bases, leaving 14 bases of the junction unmatched. The CDR3 contains 17 residues. Germline V gene sequence: CDR1 SGHRS, CDR2 YFSETQ. Here the CDR3 reads CASSQDPMDRSNQPQHF. The CDR3 bases are TGCGCCAGCAGCCAAGACCCTATGGACAGGAGTAATCAGCCCCAGCATTTT.

The chain carries TRBV5-6 and TRBJ1-5; 8 nucleotides align to TRBD1. Germline V gives CDR1 SGHDT, CDR2 YYEEEE. The J segment lost 3 bases and the V segment lost 3 bases, leaving 5 bases of the junction unmatched. The length of the CDR3 is 15 residues. The CDR3 is CASSSGTGHNQPQHF. The CDR3 nucleotides read TGTGCCAGCAGCTCGGGGACAGGCCACAATCAGCCCCAGCATTTT.

The chain has TRBV10-3 and TRBJ1-2, with 12 positions matching TRBD1. CDR1 ENHRY and CDR2 SYGVKD come from the germline V gene. J gave up 6 bases and V 9 bases, and 8 bases lay outside the gene matches. The CDR3 is 14 residues long. DNA for the CDR3: TGTGCCATGAACCCGGGACAGGGGGCTAATGGCTACACCTTC. As protein: CAMNPGQGANGYTF.

This chain uses TRBV27 with TRBJ1-1; 9 bases match TRBD1. The CDR3 length is 14 residues. Trimming cost V 2 bases and J 7 bases; bases outside gene matches: 5. CDR1 MNHEY and CDR2 SMNVEV come from the germline V gene (reference sequence). CDR3 region: CASSLDRGGHEAFF. The CDR3 DNA reads TGTGCCAGCAGTTTAGACAGGGGGGGACATGAAGCTTTCTTT.

This rearrangement joins TRBV15 to TRBJ1-2; 7 bases map to TRBD1. The J segment lost 6 bases and the V segment lost 1 base, leaving 11 bases of the junction unmatched. CDR1 LNHNV and CDR2 YYDKDF come from the germline V gene (reference sequence). This CDR3 has 16 amino acids. CDR3 nucleotides: TGTGCCACCAGCAGAGGGGGCGCAGAAGGGGGCAATGGCTACACCTTC. Amino acid sequence: CATSRGGAEGGNGYTF.

The gene calls are TRBV10-3 and TRBJ2-5; 9 nucleotides agree with TRBD2. CDR1 is ENHRY and CDR2 is SYGVKD in the germline V gene. This CDR3 is built from 15 residues. V shed 4 bases, J shed 1 base, and the junction held 4 bases outside the gene matches. The CDR3, as DNA: TGTGCCATCAGTGCGCTAGCGGGACCCCAAGAGACCCAGTACTTC. The encoded protein is CAISALAGPQETQYF.

The chain has TRBV19 and TRBJ2-5; TRBD2 agrees at 11 bases. J gave up 3 bases and V 6 bases, and 9 bases lay outside the gene matches. There are 16 residues in the CDR3. The germline V gene encodes CDR1 LNHDA and CDR2 SQIVND (reference sequence). In nucleotides, the CDR3 is TGTGCCAGTAGAATGACGGGACTAGCGGATAAAGAGACCCAGTACTTC. It yields the protein CASRMTGLADKETQYF.

This chain connects TRBV6-5 to TRBJ1-4; no reliable D call. Trimming cost V 0 bases and J 3 bases, with 8 bases left between them. Germline V gene data show CDR1 as MNHEY and CDR2 as SVGAGI. The CDR3 is 15 residues long. The CDR3 sequence: CASSYSLSANEKLFF. In DNA, the CDR3 is TGTGCCAGCAGTTACTCGTTAAGCGCTAATGAAAAACTGTTTTTT.

V is TRBV11-2 and J is TRBJ2-1, with 7 bases fitting TRBD2. With 0 bases clipped from V and 9 bases from J, the junction kept 2 bases outside the gene matches. Germline CDR1 is SGHAT and CDR2 is FQNNGV. The CDR3 length is 13 residues. The CDR3 bases are TGTGCCAGCAGCTTAGATCGCGGGGGTGAGCAGTTCTTC. Encoded protein: CASSLDRGGEQFF.

This chain links TRBV6-1 with TRBJ1-5, with 7 bases matching TRBD1. Per germline, CDR1 MNHNS and CDR2 SASEGT. Unmatched junction bases numbered 6, after V lost 0 bases and J lost 7 bases. The CDR3 runs 15 residues. CDR3 sequence (DNA): TGTGCCAGCAGTGAAGCAGTAGGGGGCGGACAGCCCCAGCATTTT. Residues: CASSEAVGGGQPQHF.

The J gene is TRBJ2-5, the V gene TRBV11-2; 7 nucleotides line up with TRBD2. The CDR3 has 14 residues. CDR1 is SGHAT, CDR2 FQNNGV, per germline. J was trimmed by 1 base and V by 4 bases; bases with no gene match: 3. This CDR3 reads CASSYSGIQETQYF. The CDR3, as DNA: TGTGCCAGCAGCTACAGCGGGATCCAAGAGACCCAGTACTTC.

The chain links TRBV7-9 to TRBJ1-2; no definite D call. This CDR3 contains 15 residues. Trimming cost V 1 base and J 2 bases, with 11 bases left between them. CDR1 and CDR2 from the germline V gene are SEHNR and FQNEAQ (reference sequence). CDR3: CASSLVVQPNYGYTF. CDR3 sequence (DNA): TGTGCCAGCAGCTTAGTGGTACAGCCAAACTATGGCTACACCTTC. The full variable domain, completed using reference TRBV7-9 and TRBJ1-2, is DTGVSQNPRHKITKRGQNVTFRCDPISEHNRLYWYRQTLGQGPEFLTYFQNEAQLEKSRLLSDRFSAERPKGSFSTLEIQRTEQGDSAMYLCASSLVVQPNYGYTFGSGTRLTVV.

V usage is TRBV6-4 and J usage is TRBJ2-7; D is unclear. Looked up from germline, CDR1 is MRHNA and CDR2 is SNTAGT. CDR3 length: 12 amino acids. Trimming stripped 7 bases from V and 3 bases from J, with 10 bases between. The CDR3 DNA follows: TGTGCCAGCACGGGTACCCTCTACGAGCAGTACTTC. Translating gives CASTGTLYEQYF.

This chain joins TRBV19 and TRBJ1-5; 9 nucleotides match TRBD1. The CDR3 totals 19 residues. Per germline, CDR1 LNHDA and CDR2 SQIVND (reference sequence). V lost 3 bases and J lost 1; bases outside the gene matches: 13. The CDR3 sequence is CASSIRRDRVVLSNQPQHF. The CDR3 region has the DNA TGTGCCAGTAGTATTAGAAGGGACAGGGTCGTGTTGAGCAATCAGCCCCAGCATTTT.

The rearrangement links TRBV7-2 to TRBJ2-5; 10 nucleotides line up with TRBD2. Germline V gives CDR1 SGHTA, CDR2 FQGNSA. J gave up 2 bases and V 0 bases, and 0 bases lay outside the gene matches. CDR3 length: 15 residues. The DNA for the CDR3 is TGTGCCAGCAGCTTAGCAGCGGGAGGGCAAGAGACCCAGTACTTC. This codes for CASSLAAGGQETQYF.

The chain carries TRBV19 and TRBJ1-2; TRBD1 matches 7 bases. From germline, CDR1 is LNHDA and CDR2 SQIVND (reference sequence). Trimming cost V 4 bases and J 5 bases; bases outside gene matches: 28. The CDR3 contains 21 residues. CDR3 in amino acids: CASSTKVIGRQGFILGYGYTF. Written as DNA, the CDR3 is TGTGCCAGTAGTACGAAAGTAATCGGCCGACAGGGATTCATTTTGGGGTATGGCTACACCTTC. The full variable domain, completed using reference TRBV19 and TRBJ1-2, is DGGITQSPKYLFRKEGQNVTLSCEQNLNHDAMYWYRQDPGQGLRLIYYSQIVNDFQKGDIAEGYSVSREKKESFPLTVTSAQKNPTAFYLCASSTKVIGRQGFILGYGYTFGSGTRLTVV.

The gene calls are TRBV21-1 and TRBJ2-7; the table's D gene call, TRBD1, was not cross checked with the DNA. TRBV21-1 has pseudogene status. The CDR3 contains 16 residues. The CDR3 sequence is CASSNGAGTSSYEQYF. CDR3 nucleotides: TGTGCCAGCAGCAATGGGGCCGGGACATCTTCCTACGAGCAGTACTTC.

The rearrangement uses TRBV5-5 and TRBJ2-7; 12 nucleotides line up with TRBD1. Germline CDR1 SGHKS, CDR2 YYEKEE (reference sequence). Trimming took 3 bases from V and 6 from J; bases not matched to a gene: 10. The CDR3 extends over 16 amino acids. The CDR3 region is CASSWITGQGAGEQYF. The CDR3 DNA follows: TGTGCCAGCAGCTGGATAACGGGACAGGGGGCTGGCGAGCAGTACTTC.

This sequence joins TRBV10-3 and TRBJ1-2; perhaps TRBD1 as D (6 bases). V was clipped by 0 bases and J by 5 bases, with 16 bases between them. The CDR3 sequence is 16 residues long. Germline assignment: CDR1 ENHRY and CDR2 SYGVKD. The CDR3 reads CAISESRDTGEYGYTF. The CDR3 nucleotides read TGTGCCATCAGTGAGTCGAGGGACACGGGTGAATATGGCTACACCTTC.

The chain links TRBV7-2 to TRBJ2-7, with a tentative D call TRBD2 (6 bases). Trimming took off 5 bases at V and 4 bases at J, with 18 bases between the two ends. The CDR3 length is 15 residues. Germline CDR1 and CDR2: SGHTA and FQGNSA. In nucleotides, the CDR3 is TGTGCCAGCAGCCTTCTAGCTGTGGGGGGATACGAGCAGTACTTC. Translating it yields CASSLLAVGGYEQYF.

J is TRBJ2-7 and V is TRBV7-9, with 11 bases fitting TRBD2. The CDR3 consists of 15 residues. Germline CDR1 is SEHNR and CDR2 is FQNEAQ (reference sequence). V shed 4 bases, J shed 2 bases, and the junction held 4 bases outside the gene matches. As DNA, the CDR3 is TGTGCCAGCAGCTCCGTGACTAGCGGGGCCTACGAGCAGTACTTC. It codes for CASSSVTSGAYEQYF.

The gene calls are TRBV30 and TRBJ1-4, with 7 nucleotides matching TRBD1. Germline CDR1 and CDR2: GTSNPN and SVGIG (reference sequence). This CDR3 spans 17 amino acids. Losses at the gene ends were 2 bases for V and 0 bases for J; bases not matched to a gene: 9. As DNA, the CDR3 is TGTGCCTGGAGTCGAGGATTAGGGGGCCCAACTAATGAAAAACTGTTTTTT. Translating it yields CAWSRGLGGPTNEKLFF.

The genes are TRBV11-2 and TRBJ2-7, with a tentative D call TRBD1 (7 bases). The CDR3 is 16 residues long. V was pared by 0 bases and J by 6 bases, with 18 bases between. Germline CDR1 SGHAT, CDR2 FQNNGV. The CDR3 DNA sequence: TGTGCCAGCAGCTTAGATTGGGGTGGAGGGGGCGGCGAGCAGTACTTC. Its protein product is CASSLDWGGGGGEQYF.

The CDR3 DNA sequence: TGTGCCAGCAGCTTAGAGGGGATAGCGGCGTCAGGCAATGAGCAGTTCTTC. Translating gives CASSLEGIAASGNEQFF. The chain carries TRBV7-2 and TRBJ2-1; TRBD2 might be the D (6 bases). This CDR3 spans 17 amino acids. CDR1 is SGHTA, CDR2 FQGNSA, per germline. Between the trimmed V and J ends, which lost 1 base and 6 bases, there was a span of 19 bases.

CDR3: CASSSLSGKENEQFF. CDR3 DNA sequence: TGTGCCAGCAGCTCCCTTAGCGGGAAAGAGAATGAGCAGTTCTTC. The rearrangement links TRBV11-2 to TRBJ2-1; 8 bases agree with TRBD2. The J segment lost 7 bases and the V segment lost 4 bases, leaving 9 bases of the junction unmatched. From germline, CDR1 is SGHAT and CDR2 FQNNGV. CDR3 length equals 15 residues.

V and J are TRBV6-6 and TRBJ1-2; D uncertain. Germline lookup yields CDR1 MNHNY and CDR2 SVGAGI (reference sequence). CDR3 length equals 12 residues. V dropped 4 bases and J dropped 2 bases, with 5 bases sitting between them. CDR3 nucleotides: TGTGCCAGCAGTTCAGTGAACTATGGCTACACCTTC. This encodes CASSSVNYGYTF.